What follows describes a single T cell receptor beta chain. Its antigen is still unknown. Regarding time point: week 47, end of study. Every vaccination contained 300 ug of the mutant IDH1 20-mer peptide and was paired with topical imiquimod. The length of the CDR3 is 14 residues. V lost 6 bases and J 1 base, leaving 12 bases between the germline ends. Looked up from germline, CDR1 is LGHNT and CDR2 is FRNRAP. This record comes from a study of a mutant IDH1 vaccine in newly diagnosed glioma. Produced via immunoSEQ multiplex PCR; TCRdb's table is partial and in-frame only. This sample has approximately 50,000 clones; 60% to 85% occur once, and the top ten carry over 4.5%.

The starting material was PBMCs, obtained from a glioma patient whose treatment included an IDH1 peptide vaccine. The rearrangement links TRBV12-5 to TRBJ1-1, with D possibly TRBD1 on 5 matching bases. The source is a woman in her 40s with glioma. Some clones in this sample may be carry-over from other donors' samples. The CDR3 nucleotides are TGTGCTAGTGGAGCCGGTAGGGGGAACACTGAAGCTTTCTTT. This translates into CASGAGRGNTEAFF.